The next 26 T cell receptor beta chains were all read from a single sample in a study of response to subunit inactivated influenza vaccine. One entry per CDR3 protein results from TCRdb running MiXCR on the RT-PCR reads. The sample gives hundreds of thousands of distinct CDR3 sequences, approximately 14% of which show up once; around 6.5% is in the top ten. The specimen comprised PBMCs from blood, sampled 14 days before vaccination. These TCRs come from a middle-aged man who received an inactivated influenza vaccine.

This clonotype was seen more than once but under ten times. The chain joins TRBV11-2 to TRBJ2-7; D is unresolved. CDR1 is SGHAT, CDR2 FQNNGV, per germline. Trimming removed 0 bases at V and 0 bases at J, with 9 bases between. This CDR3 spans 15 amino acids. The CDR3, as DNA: TGTGCCAGCAGCTTAGAAAGTTTCCACTCCTACGAGCAGTACTTC. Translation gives CASSLESFHSYEQYF.

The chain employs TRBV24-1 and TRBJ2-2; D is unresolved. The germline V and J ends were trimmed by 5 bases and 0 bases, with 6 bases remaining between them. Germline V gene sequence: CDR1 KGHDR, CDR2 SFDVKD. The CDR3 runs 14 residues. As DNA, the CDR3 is TGTGCCACCAGTGTGGACGCGAACACCGGGGAGCTGTTTTTT. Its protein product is CATSVDANTGELFF.

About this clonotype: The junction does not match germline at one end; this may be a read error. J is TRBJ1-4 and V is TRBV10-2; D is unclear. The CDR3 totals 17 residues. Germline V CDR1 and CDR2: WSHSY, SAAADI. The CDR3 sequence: CASSESTLWRTNEKLYF. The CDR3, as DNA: TGCGCCAGCAGTGAGTCGACCCTCTGGCGGACTAATGAAAAACTGTATTTT.

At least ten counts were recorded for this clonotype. The CDR3 protein is CSGSPGGVGTEAFF. The CDR3 bases are TGCAGCGGTTCCCCCGGGGGTGTGGGCACTGAAGCTTTCTTT. J is TRBJ1-1 and V is TRBV29-1; D might be TRBD1 (5 bases). Trimming pared 7 bases from V and 4 bases from J, leaving 19 bases between. This CDR3 spans 14 amino acids. Looked up from germline, CDR1 is SQVTM and CDR2 is ANQGSEA.

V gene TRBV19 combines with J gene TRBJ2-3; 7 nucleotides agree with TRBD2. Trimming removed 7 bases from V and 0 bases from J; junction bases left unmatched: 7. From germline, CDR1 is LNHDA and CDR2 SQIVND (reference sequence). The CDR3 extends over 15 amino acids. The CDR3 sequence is CASTEGGSSTDTQYF. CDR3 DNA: TGTGCCAGTACAGAGGGAGGGTCTAGCACAGATACGCAGTATTTT.

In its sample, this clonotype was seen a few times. CDR3 amino acids: CASSQDIAGGQYEQYF. CDR3 bases: TGTGCCAGCAGCCAAGACATAGCGGGGGGGCAGTACGAGCAGTACTTC. The chain employs TRBV4-2 and TRBJ2-7; TRBD2 matches at 11 bases. Germline V gene lookup returns CDR1 LGHNA and CDR2 YNFKEQ. V shed 0 bases, J shed 4 bases, and the junction held 5 bases outside the gene matches. This CDR3 contains 16 residues.

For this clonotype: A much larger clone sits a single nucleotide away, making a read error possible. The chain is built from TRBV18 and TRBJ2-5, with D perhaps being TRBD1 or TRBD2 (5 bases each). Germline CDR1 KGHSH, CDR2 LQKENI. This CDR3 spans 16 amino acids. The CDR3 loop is CASSQGTGNEKETHYF. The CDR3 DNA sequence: TGTGCCAGCTCACAAGGGACGGGGAACGAAAAAGAGACCCATTACTTC.

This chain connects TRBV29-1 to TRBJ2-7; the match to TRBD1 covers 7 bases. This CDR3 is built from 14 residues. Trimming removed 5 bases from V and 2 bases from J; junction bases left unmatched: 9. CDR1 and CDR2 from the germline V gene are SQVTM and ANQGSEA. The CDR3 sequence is CSVKQGPGPYEQYF. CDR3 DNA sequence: TGCAGCGTTAAACAGGGGCCGGGCCCCTACGAGCAGTACTTC.

CDR3 in DNA: TGTGCCAGCAGCGTACAAACAGGGATAGATACGCAGTATTTT. It yields the protein CASSVQTGIDTQYF. V usage is TRBV9 and J usage is TRBJ2-3; maybe TRBD1 (6 bases). Germline V gene lookup returns CDR1 SGDLS and CDR2 YYNGEE. Deletions cut 1 base from V and 5 bases from J, with 11 bases between. The CDR3 sequence is 14 residues long.

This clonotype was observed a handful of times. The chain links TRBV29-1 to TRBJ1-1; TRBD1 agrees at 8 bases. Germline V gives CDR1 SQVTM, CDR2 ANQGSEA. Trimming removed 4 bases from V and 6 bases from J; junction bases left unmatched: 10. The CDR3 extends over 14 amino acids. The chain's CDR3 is CSVGQTGERAEAFF. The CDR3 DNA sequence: TGCAGCGTTGGCCAGACAGGGGAAAGGGCTGAAGCTTTCTTT.

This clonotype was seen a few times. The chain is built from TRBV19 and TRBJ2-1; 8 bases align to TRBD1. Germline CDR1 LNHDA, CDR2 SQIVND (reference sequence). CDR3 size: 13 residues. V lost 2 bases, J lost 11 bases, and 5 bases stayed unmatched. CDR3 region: CASSIQQGDKQFF. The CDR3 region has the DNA TGTGCCAGTAGTATACAACAGGGGGACAAGCAGTTCTTC.

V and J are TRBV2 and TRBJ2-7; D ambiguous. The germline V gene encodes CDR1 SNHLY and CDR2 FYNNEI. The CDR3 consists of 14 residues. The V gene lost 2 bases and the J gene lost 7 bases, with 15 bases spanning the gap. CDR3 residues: CASSEHALLLEQYF. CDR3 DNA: TGTGCCAGCAGTGAACATGCCCTGCTTTTAGAGCAGTACTTC.

The CDR3 nucleotides read TGCGCCAGCAGCCGGGCGGGGGGGCCCACAGATACGCAGTATTTT. This sequence encodes CASSRAGGPTDTQYF. This chain joins TRBV4-3 and TRBJ2-3, with 9 bases identical to TRBD2. Germline V gene data show CDR1 as LGHNA and CDR2 as YSLEER. The trim removed 4 bases at V and 2 bases at J, leaving 4 bases unmatched. The CDR3 has 15 amino acids.

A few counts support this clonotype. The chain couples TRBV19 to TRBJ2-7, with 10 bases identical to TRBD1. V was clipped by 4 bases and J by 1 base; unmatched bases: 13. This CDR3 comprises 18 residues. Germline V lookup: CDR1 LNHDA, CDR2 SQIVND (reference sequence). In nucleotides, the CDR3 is TGTGCCAGTAGTACCCGACAGGGGGCTCAAAGCCCTTCCTACGAGCAGTACTTC. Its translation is CASSTRQGAQSPSYEQYF.

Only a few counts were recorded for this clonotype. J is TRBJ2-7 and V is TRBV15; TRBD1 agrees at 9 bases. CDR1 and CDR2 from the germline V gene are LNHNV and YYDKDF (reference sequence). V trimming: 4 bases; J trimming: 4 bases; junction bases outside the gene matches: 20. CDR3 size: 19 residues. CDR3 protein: CATSTTIPLLGTGLYEQYF. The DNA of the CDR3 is TGTGCCACCAGCACCACCATCCCCCTTCTCGGGACAGGGTTGTACGAGCAGTACTTC.

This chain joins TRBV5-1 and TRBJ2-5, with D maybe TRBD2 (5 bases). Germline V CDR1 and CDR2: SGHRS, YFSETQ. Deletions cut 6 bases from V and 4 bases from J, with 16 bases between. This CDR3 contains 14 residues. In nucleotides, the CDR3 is TGCGCCAGCACCCAATCCGGGATTGGAGAGACCCAGTACTTC. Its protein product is CASTQSGIGETQYF.

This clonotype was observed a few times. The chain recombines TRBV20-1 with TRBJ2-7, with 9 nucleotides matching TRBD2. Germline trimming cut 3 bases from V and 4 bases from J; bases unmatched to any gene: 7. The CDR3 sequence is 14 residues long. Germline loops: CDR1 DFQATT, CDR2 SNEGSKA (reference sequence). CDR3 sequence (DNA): TGCAGTGCTAGCCCCTTAGCGGGGGCTTACGAGCAGTACTTC. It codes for CSASPLAGAYEQYF.

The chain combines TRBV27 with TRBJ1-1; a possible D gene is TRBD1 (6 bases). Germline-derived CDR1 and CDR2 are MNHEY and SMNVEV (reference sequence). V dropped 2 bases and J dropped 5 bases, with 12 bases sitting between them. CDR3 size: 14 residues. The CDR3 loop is CASSLNRAGTEAFF. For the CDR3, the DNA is TGTGCCAGCAGTTTAAACAGGGCAGGAACTGAAGCTTTCTTT.

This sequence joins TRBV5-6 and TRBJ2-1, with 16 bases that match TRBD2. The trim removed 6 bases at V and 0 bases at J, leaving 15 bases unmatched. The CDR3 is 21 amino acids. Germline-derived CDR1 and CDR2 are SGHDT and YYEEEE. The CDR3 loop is CASKYQAGLAGGGPSYNEQFF. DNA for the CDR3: TGTGCCAGCAAATATCAGGCGGGACTAGCGGGAGGGGGCCCCTCCTACAATGAGCAGTTCTTC.

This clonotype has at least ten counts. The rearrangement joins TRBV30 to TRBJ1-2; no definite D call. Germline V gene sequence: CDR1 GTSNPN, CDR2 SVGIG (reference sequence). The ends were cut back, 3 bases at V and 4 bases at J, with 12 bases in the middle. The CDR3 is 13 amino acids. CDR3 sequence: CAWSSGGGYGYTF. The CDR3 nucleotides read TGTGCCTGGAGCAGTGGTGGTGGCTATGGCTACACCTTC. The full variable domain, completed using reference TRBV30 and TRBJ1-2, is SQTIHQWPATLVQPVGSPLSLECTVEGTSNPNLYWYRQAAGRGLQLLFYSVGIGQISSEVPQNLSASRPQDRQFILSSKKLLLSDSGFYLCAWSSGGGYGYTFGSGTRLTVV.

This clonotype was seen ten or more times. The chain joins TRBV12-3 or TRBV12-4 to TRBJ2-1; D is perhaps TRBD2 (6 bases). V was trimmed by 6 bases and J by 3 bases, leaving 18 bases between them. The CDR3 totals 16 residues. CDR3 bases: TGTGCCAGCAGCCCCCCTCTTGGAGCGGGCTACAATGAGCAGTTCTTC. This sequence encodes CASSPPLGAGYNEQFF.

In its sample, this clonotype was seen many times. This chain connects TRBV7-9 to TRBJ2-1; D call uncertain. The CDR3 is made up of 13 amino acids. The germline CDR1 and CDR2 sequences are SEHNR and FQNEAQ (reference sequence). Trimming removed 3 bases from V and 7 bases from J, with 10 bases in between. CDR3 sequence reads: CASSFPARNEQFF. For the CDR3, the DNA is TGTGCCAGCAGCTTCCCGGCGCGGAATGAGCAGTTCTTC.

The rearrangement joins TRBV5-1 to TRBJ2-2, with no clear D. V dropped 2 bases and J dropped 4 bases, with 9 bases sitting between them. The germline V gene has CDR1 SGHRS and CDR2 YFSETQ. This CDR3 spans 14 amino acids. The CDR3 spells CASSLSGSTGELFF. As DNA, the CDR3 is TGCGCCAGCAGCTTATCCGGTAGCACCGGGGAGCTGTTTTTT.

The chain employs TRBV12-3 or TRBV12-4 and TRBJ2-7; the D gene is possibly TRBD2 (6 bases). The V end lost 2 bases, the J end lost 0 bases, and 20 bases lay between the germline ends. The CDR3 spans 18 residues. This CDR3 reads CASSLSPLLARSSYEQYF. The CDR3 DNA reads TGTGCCAGCAGTTTAAGCCCTCTTCTAGCGCGGAGCTCCTACGAGCAGTACTTC.

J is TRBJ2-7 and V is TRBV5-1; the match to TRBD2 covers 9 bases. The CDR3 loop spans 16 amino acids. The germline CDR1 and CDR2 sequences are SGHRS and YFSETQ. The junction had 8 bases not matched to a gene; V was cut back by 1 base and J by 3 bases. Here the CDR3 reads CASSLSRGAGGYEQYF. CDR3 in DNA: TGCGCCAGCAGCTTGTCCAGGGGAGCGGGAGGCTACGAGCAGTACTTC.

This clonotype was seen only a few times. CDR3 region: CASSYHRGRISYNEQFF. CDR3 nucleotide sequence: TGTGCCAGCAGTTACCATCGCGGGAGGATCTCCTACAATGAGCAGTTCTTC. The chain uses TRBV6-7 and TRBJ2-1, with 8 bases that match TRBD2. TRBV6-7 is an open reading frame whose function is uncertain. The CDR3 loop spans 17 amino acids. The V and J ends lost 2 bases and 0 bases, in that order; junction bases with no gene match: 6.